The clone carrying this TCR beta chain was seen ten or more times. Its antigen is currently unknown. This CDR3 spans 15 amino acids. Trimming at V came to 0 bases and at J to 2 bases, leaving 0 bases not matched to a gene. Germline V gene lookup returns CDR1 SGHTA and CDR2 FQGNSA. The source of the sample is a study of T cells after yellow fever vaccination. General study points: It was a small share of clonotypes that appeared in both CD4 and CD8 compartments. Researchers cautioned that FACS-sorted repertoires could harbor abundant clonotypes contaminating from the bulk population.

UMIs and a universal primer site were added when TCR cDNA was made by 5'RACE template switching. TCRdb reprocessed the 5' RACE reads via MiXCR and lists one record per CDR3 protein. Of some 240,000 distinct CDR3 sequences listed, approximately 3.5% are singletons. This receptor was obtained from a man in his late teens or twenties who received the YFV17D yellow fever vaccine. Specimen: PBMCs, collected 15 days after the yellow fever booster vaccination. The chain recombines TRBV7-2 with TRBJ2-7, with TRBD2 identical over 11 bases. CDR3 protein: CASSLALAGAYEQYF. The CDR3 coding sequence is TGTGCCAGCAGCTTAGCACTAGCGGGGGCCTACGAGCAGTACTTC.